The clone carrying this TCR beta chain was recorded a few times. Repertoires were generated with immunoSEQ multiplex PCR, while TCRdb's copy carries only in-frame clones and drops some. The data show about 33,000 clones, with 90% seen just once and 5.5% to 7.5% held by the top ten. The CDR3 has 16 amino acids. The germline V gene encodes CDR1 SEHNR and CDR2 FQNEAQ (reference sequence). The J segment lost 0 bases and the V segment lost 5 bases, leaving 6 bases of the junction unmatched. This sample is drawn from a study of lymphopenia after photon versus proton radiotherapy. The source of this sequence is a woman aged 45-59 years with pancreatic cancer. V and J are TRBV7-9 and TRBJ1-3; the match to TRBD1 covers 8 bases. This specimen consisted of peripheral blood, obtained from a patient treated with photon-based radiotherapy. The CDR3 coding sequence is TGTGCCAGCAGCGCCTACAGGGGGGTCTCTGGAAACACCATATATTTT. Encoded protein: CASSAYRGVSGNTIYF. Combining the CDR3 with reference TRBV7-9 and TRBJ1-3 gives the whole variable domain DTGVSQNPRHKITKRGQNVTFRCDPISEHNRLYWYRQTLGQGPEFLTYFQNEAQLEKSRLLSDRFSAERPKGSFSTLEIQRTEQGDSAMYLCASSAYRGVSGNTIYFGEGSWLTVV.